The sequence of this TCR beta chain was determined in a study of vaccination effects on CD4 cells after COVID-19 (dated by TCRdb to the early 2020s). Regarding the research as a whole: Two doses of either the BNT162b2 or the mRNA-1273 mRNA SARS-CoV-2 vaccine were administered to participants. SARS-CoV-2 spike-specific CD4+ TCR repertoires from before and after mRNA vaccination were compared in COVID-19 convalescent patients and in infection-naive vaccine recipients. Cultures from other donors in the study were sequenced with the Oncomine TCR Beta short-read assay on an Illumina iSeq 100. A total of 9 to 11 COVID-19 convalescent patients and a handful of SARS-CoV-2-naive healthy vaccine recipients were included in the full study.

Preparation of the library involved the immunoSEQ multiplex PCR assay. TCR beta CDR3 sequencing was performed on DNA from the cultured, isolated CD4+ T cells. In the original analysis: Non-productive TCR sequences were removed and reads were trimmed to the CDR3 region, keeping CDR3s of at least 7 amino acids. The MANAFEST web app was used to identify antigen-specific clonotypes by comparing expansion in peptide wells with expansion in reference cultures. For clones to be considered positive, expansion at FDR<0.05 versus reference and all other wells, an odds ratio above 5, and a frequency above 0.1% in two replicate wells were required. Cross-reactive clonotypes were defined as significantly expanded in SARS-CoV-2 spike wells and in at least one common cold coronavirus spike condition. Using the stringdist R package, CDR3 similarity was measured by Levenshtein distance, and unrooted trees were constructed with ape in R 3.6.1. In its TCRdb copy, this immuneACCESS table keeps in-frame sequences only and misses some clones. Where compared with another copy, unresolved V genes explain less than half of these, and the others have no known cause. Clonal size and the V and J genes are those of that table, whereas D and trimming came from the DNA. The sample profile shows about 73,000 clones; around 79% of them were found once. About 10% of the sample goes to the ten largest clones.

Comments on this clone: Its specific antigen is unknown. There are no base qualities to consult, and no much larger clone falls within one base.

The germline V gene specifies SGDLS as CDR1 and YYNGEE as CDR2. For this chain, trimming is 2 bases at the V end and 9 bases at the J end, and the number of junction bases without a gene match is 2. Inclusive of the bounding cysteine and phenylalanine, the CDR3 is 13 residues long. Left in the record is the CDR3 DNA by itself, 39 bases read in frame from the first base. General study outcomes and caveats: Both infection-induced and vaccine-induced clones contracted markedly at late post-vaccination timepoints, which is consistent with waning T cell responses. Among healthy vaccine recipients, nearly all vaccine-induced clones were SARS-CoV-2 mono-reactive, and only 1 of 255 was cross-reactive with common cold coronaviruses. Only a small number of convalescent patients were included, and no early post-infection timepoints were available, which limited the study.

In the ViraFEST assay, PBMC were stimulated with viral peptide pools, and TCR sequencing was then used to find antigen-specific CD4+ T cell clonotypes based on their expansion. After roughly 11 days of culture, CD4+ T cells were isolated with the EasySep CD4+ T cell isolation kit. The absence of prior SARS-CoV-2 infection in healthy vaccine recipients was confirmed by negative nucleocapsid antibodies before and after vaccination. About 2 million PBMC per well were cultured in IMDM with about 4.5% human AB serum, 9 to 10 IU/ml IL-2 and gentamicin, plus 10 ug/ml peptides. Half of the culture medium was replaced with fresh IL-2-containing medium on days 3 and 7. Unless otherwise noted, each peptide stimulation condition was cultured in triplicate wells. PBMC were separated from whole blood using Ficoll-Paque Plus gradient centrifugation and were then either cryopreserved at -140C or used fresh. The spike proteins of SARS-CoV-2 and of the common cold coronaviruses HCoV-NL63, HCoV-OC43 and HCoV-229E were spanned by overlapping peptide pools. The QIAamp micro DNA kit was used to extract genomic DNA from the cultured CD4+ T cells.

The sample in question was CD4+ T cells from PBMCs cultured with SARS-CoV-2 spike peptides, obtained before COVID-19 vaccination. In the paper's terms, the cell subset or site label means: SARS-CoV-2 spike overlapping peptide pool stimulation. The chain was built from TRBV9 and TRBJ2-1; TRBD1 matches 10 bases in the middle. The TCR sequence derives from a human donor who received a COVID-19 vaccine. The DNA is TGTGCCAGCAGCGTGACAGGGGGCAGTGAGCAGTTCTTC. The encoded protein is CASSVTGGSEQFF.